The 21 T cell receptor beta chains given below trace back to one sample, sequenced in a study of human T cells and chemical hapten exposure. The time point was: pre-sensitization, week 0. Treatment meaning: therapeutic diphenylcyclopropenone sensitization with weekly scalp DPC. TCRdb called the RACE reads again in MiXCR, with one record for every CDR3 protein. The sample holds 65,000 to 90,000 distinct CDR3 sequences; approximately 15% are singletons and the top ten take about 4.6%. Sequences were derived from whole blood, sampled in connection with sensitization to the hapten diphenylcyclopropenone (DPC). All receptors come from a woman between 50 and 59 years old with alopecia areata. Some clones in this sample may be carry-over from other donors' samples.

The rearrangement uses TRBV6-2 or TRBV6-3 and TRBJ2-1; 13 positions match TRBD2. The CDR3 spans 14 residues. V was pared by 6 bases and J by 9 bases, with 5 bases of the junction left unmatched. The germline V gene encodes CDR1 MNHEY and CDR2 SVGEGT. Written as DNA, the CDR3 is TGTGCCAGCAGAACTAGCGGGAGGGCCGGTGAGCAGTTCTTC. Amino acid sequence: CASRTSGRAGEQFF.

The rearrangement joins TRBV6-6 to TRBJ1-1; 7 nucleotides line up with TRBD1. CDR1 and CDR2 (germline): MNHNY, SVGAGI (reference sequence). J gave up 7 bases and V 2 bases, and 7 bases lay outside the gene matches. The CDR3 is 14 residues long. In DNA, the CDR3 is TGTGCCAGCAGTTACAGCCAGGGGGGAATTGAAGCTTTCTTT. It is translated as CASSYSQGGIEAFF.

J is TRBJ2-5 and V is TRBV7-2, with D uncertain. The CDR3 covers 14 residues. Per germline, CDR1 SGHTA and CDR2 FQGNSA. V lost 1 base, J lost 1 base, and 7 bases lay in between. CDR3 amino acids: CASSLGVIQETQYF. The DNA of the CDR3 is TGTGCCAGCAGCTTAGGGGTAATCCAAGAGACCCAGTACTTC.

This clonotype occurred a few times. This rearrangement joins TRBV12-3 or TRBV12-4 to TRBJ1-6; TRBD1 matches at 7 bases. The J segment lost 10 bases and the V segment lost 5 bases, leaving 8 bases of the junction unmatched. The CDR3 contains 14 residues. The CDR3 reads CASSPTGSGSPLHF. DNA for the CDR3: TGTGCCAGCAGTCCGACAGGGTCTGGGTCACCCCTCCACTTT.

This clonotype was found many times. The V call is TRBV9, the J call TRBJ2-2, with a possible D match to TRBD2 (6 bases). The CDR3 has 15 amino acids. The ends were cut back, 7 bases at V and 4 bases at J, with 17 bases in the middle. Per germline, CDR1 SGDLS and CDR2 YYNGEE. CDR3 in amino acids: CASGGGASFTGELFF. CDR3 nucleotides: TGTGCCAGCGGCGGCGGGGCTTCGTTCACCGGGGAGCTGTTTTTT.

The rearrangement joins TRBV20-1 to TRBJ2-3, with 9 bases lining up with TRBD2. Germline loops: CDR1 DFQATT, CDR2 SNEGSKA (reference sequence). V lost 5 bases and J lost 2; bases outside the gene matches: 5. The CDR3 has 14 residues. The CDR3 region is CSAVLAGPTDTQYF. DNA of the CDR3: TGCAGTGCTGTCCTAGCGGGACCCACAGATACGCAGTATTTT.

The chain couples TRBV7-9 to TRBJ2-1; D possibly corresponds to TRBD2 (5 bases). The CDR3 is 16 amino acids. Germline CDR1 is SEHNR and CDR2 is FQNEAQ (reference sequence). V shed 5 bases and J shed 0 bases, with 14 bases lying between them. The CDR3 DNA reads as TGTGCCAGCAGCCTCAGGACGGGGAGCTCCTACAATGAGCAGTTCTTC. This translates into CASSLRTGSSYNEQFF.

This clonotype was seen only a few times. This chain connects TRBV15 to TRBJ2-3; tentative D call: TRBD1 (6 bases). CDR1 is LNHNV, CDR2 YYDKDF, per germline (reference sequence). With 5 bases removed from V and 0 bases from J, the gap between germline ends came to 18 bases. This CDR3 has 17 residues. CDR3 region: CATSEDSVIPSTDTQYF. In nucleotides, the CDR3 is TGTGCCACCAGCGAGGACAGTGTGATACCTAGCACAGATACGCAGTATTTT.

This chain joins TRBV28 and TRBJ2-5; D gene uncertain. Trimming left V 3 bases short and J 7 bases short, with 6 bases between. CDR3 length equals 11 residues. CDR1 is MDHEN, CDR2 SYDVKM, per germline. The CDR3 sequence is CASSFVGTQYF. DNA for the CDR3: TGTGCCAGCAGTTTCGTGGGGACCCAGTACTTC.

The chain combines TRBV29-1 with TRBJ1-1; D unresolved. Germline V gene lookup returns CDR1 SQVTM and CDR2 ANQGSEA. The V and J ends lost 3 bases and 2 bases respectively, with 13 bases between them. The CDR3 totals 14 residues. The CDR3 region has the DNA TGCAGCGTTGATCTGGCAGAGACTAACACTGAAGCTTTCTTT. It encodes CSVDLAETNTEAFF.

This clonotype was counted only a few times. The rearrangement links TRBV11-1 to TRBJ2-3; the D gene is possibly TRBD2 (6 bases). V was cut by 5 bases and J by 4 bases, with 22 bases left in between. Germline loops: CDR1 SGHAT, CDR2 FQDESV (reference sequence). CDR3 length: 17 residues. The CDR3 sequence: CASSRPGDRRAPDTQYF. CDR3 coding DNA: TGTGCCAGCAGCCGGCCGGGTGACCGGAGGGCGCCAGATACGCAGTATTTT.

Notes on this clonotype: The junction departs from germline at one end; a sequencing error may be responsible. V gene TRBV6-1 combines with J gene TRBJ2-2; D might be TRBD1 or TRBD2, each matching 5 bases. The CDR3 covers 14 residues. Germline CDR1 and CDR2: MNHNS and SASEGT. CDR3 loop: CASSEQGSTGELFF. CDR3 coding DNA: TGTGCCAGCAGTGAACAGGGAAGTACCGGGGAGCTATTTTTT.

The chain is built from TRBV27 and TRBJ2-7; 12 positions match TRBD2. The V gene end was trimmed by 5 bases and the J gene end by 5 bases; junction bases not matched to a gene: 4. There are 14 residues in the CDR3. Germline loops: CDR1 MNHEY, CDR2 SMNVEV (reference sequence). The CDR3 reads CASSPSGRVDEQYF. CDR3 bases: TGTGCCAGCAGTCCTAGCGGGAGGGTGGACGAGCAGTACTTC.

This clonotype was observed a few times. The rearrangement joins TRBV7-9 to TRBJ2-2; D is unclear. Trimming left V 5 bases short and J 5 bases short, with 6 bases between. Germline V CDR1 and CDR2: SEHNR, FQNEAQ (reference sequence). The length of the CDR3 is 12 residues. CDR3 protein: CASSRTTGELFF. CDR3 coding DNA: TGTGCCAGCAGCAGAACTACCGGGGAGCTGTTTTTT. The variable domain in full, completed from reference TRBV7-9 and TRBJ2-2, reads DTGVSQNPRHKITKRGQNVTFRCDPISEHNRLYWYRQTLGQGPEFLTYFQNEAQLEKSRLLSDRFSAERPKGSFSTLEIQRTEQGDSAMYLCASSRTTGELFFGEGSRLTVL.

In this sample, this clonotype turned up a few times. This chain uses TRBV19 with TRBJ2-3; D is undetermined. V was trimmed by 9 bases and J by 0 bases, leaving 10 bases between them. CDR1 and CDR2 from the germline V gene are LNHDA and SQIVND (reference sequence). This CDR3 region has 13 residues. CDR3: CASKLSSTDTQYF. In DNA form, the CDR3 reads TGTGCCAGCAAGCTATCTAGCACAGATACGCAGTATTTT.

This chain joins TRBV20-1 and TRBJ2-1; either TRBD1 or TRBD2 may supply D (5 bases each). This CDR3 is built from 16 residues. Germline V CDR1 and CDR2: DFQATT, SNEGSKA (reference sequence). V shed 0 bases and J shed 3 bases, with 15 bases lying between them. CDR3 nucleotides: TGCAGTGCTAGAGATTTGTGGGGGACCAACTACAATGAGCAGTTCTTC. Protein product: CSARDLWGTNYNEQFF.

The V call is TRBV7-9, the J call TRBJ2-5; no reliable D call. This CDR3 has 12 residues. Between the trimmed V and J ends, which lost 8 bases and 5 bases, there was a span of 12 bases. The V gene's germline CDR1 is SEHNR and CDR2 FQNEAQ (reference sequence). CDR3 protein: CASQLIGETQYF. The CDR3 DNA follows: TGTGCCAGCCAACTCATCGGGGAGACCCAGTACTTC. The full variable domain, its missing parts supplied by reference TRBV7-9 and TRBJ2-5, is DTGVSQNPRHKITKRGQNVTFRCDPISEHNRLYWYRQTLGQGPEFLTYFQNEAQLEKSRLLSDRFSAERPKGSFSTLEIQRTEQGDSAMYLCASQLIGETQYFGPGTRLLVL.

CDR3 amino acids: CAWRLAGAQYF. CDR3 coding DNA: TGTGCCTGGAGACTAGCGGGAGCCCAGTACTTC. The rearrangement joins TRBV30 to TRBJ2-5; 11 bases map to TRBD2. Germline trimming cut 3 bases from V and 9 bases from J; bases unmatched to any gene: 0. The length of the CDR3 is 11 residues. CDR1 and CDR2 from the germline V gene are GTSNPN and SVGIG (reference sequence).

The chain carries TRBV15 and TRBJ2-7; either TRBD1 or TRBD2 may supply D (6 bases each). V gave up 0 bases and J gave up 6 bases, with 9 bases separating them. The CDR3 contains 13 residues. Germline V CDR1 and CDR2: LNHNV, YYDKDF (reference sequence). For the CDR3, the DNA is TGTGCCACCAGCAGAGATGGGGGGCGCGAGCAGTACTTC. Encoded protein: CATSRDGGREQYF.

V and J are TRBV14 and TRBJ2-7, with D possibly matching TRBD2 (6 bases). Trimming pared 4 bases from V and 3 bases from J, leaving 16 bases between. Germline lookup yields CDR1 SGHDN and CDR2 FVKESK. CDR3 length: 15 amino acids. CDR3 sequence: CASSPSGSGFYEQYF. The CDR3, as DNA: TGTGCCAGCAGCCCGTCCGGGAGCGGGTTCTACGAGCAGTACTTC.

There are many counts of this clonotype. This chain connects TRBV12-3 or TRBV12-4 to TRBJ1-1, with D unclear. CDR3 length: 16 amino acids. Trimming removed 6 bases from V and 4 bases from J, with 21 bases in between. The CDR3 spells CASSQSGRVGSTEAFF. Written as DNA, the CDR3 is TGTGCCAGCAGCCAAAGTGGTCGGGTCGGAAGCACTGAAGCTTTCTTT.